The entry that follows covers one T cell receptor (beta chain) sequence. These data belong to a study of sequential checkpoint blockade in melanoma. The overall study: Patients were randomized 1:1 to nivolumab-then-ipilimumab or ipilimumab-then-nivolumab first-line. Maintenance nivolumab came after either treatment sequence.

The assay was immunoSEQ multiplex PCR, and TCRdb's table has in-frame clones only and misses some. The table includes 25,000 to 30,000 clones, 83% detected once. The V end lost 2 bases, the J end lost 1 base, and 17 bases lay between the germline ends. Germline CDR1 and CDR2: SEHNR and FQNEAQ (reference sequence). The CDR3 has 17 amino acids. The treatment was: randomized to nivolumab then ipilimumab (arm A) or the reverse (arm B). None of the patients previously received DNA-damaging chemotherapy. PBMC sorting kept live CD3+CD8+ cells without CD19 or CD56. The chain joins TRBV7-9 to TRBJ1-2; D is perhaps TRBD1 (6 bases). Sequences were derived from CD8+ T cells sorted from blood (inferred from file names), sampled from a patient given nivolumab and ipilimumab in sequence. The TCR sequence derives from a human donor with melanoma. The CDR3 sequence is CASSLSDRTDHNYGYTF. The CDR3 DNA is TGTGCCAGCAGCTTATCAGATAGGACAGACCATAACTATGGCTACACCTTC. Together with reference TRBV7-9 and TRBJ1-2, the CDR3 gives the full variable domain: DTGVSQNPRHKITKRGQNVTFRCDPISEHNRLYWYRQTLGQGPEFLTYFQNEAQLEKSRLLSDRFSAERPKGSFSTLEIQRTEQGDSAMYLCASSLSDRTDHNYGYTFGSGTRLTVV.